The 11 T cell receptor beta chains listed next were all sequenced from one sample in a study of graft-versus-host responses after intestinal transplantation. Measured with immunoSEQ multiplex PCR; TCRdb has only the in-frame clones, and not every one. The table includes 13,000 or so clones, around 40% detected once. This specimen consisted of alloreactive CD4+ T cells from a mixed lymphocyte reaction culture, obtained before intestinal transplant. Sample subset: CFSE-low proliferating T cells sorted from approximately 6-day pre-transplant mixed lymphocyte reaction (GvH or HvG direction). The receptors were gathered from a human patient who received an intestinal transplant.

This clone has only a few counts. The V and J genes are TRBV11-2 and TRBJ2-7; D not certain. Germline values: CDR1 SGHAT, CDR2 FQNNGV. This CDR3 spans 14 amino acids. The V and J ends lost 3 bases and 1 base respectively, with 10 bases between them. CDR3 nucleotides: TGTGCCAGCAGCTTTTTAACATTATCCTACGAGCAGTACTTC. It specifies CASSFLTLSYEQYF.

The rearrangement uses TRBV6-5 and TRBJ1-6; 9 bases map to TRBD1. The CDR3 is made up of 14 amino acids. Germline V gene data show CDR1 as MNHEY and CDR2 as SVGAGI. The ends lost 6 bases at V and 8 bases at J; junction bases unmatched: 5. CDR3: CASRPTGGDSPLHF. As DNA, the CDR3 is TGTGCCAGCAGACCCACAGGGGGCGATTCACCCCTCCACTTT.

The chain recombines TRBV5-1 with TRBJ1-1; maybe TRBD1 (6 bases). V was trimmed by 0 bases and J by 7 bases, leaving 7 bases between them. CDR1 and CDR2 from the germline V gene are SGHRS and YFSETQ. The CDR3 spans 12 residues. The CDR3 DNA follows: TGCGCCAGCAGCTTGGGGGGGCTTGAAGCTTTCTTT. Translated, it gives CASSLGGLEAFF. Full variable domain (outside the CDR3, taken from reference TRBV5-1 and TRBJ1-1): KAGVTQTPRYLIKTRGQQVTLSCSPISGHRSVSWYQQTPGQGLQFLFEYFSETQRNKGNFPGRFSGRQFSNSRSEMNVSTLELGDSALYLCASSLGGLEAFFGQGTRLTVV.

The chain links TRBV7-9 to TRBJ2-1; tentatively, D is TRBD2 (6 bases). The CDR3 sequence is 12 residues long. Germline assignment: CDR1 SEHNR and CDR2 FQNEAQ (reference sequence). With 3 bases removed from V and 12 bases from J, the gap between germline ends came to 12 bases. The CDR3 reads CASSFGTFRQFF. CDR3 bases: TGTGCCAGCAGCTTTGGGACTTTCAGGCAGTTCTTC.

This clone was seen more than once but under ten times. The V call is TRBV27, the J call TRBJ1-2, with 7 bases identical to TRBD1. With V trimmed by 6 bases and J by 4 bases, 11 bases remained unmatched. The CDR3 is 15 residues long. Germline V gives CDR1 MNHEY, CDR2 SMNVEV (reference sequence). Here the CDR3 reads CASRTSSGTVYGYTF. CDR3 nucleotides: TGTGCCAGCAGGACTTCCTCCGGGACAGTCTATGGCTACACCTTC.

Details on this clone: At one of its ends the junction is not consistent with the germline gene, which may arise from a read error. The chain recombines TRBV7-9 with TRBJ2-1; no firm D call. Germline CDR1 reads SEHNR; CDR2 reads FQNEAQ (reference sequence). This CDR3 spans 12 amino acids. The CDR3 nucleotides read TGTGCCAGTAGCTTAGTACGGGATGAGCAGTTCTTC. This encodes CASSLVRDEQFF.

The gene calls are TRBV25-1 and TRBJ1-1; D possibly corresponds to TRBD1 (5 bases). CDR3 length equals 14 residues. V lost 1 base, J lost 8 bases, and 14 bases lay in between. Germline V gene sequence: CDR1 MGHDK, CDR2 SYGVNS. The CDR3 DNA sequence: TGTGCCAGCAGTGAATCGGGGGGGGTATCCGAAGCTTTCTTT. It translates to CASSESGGVSEAFF.

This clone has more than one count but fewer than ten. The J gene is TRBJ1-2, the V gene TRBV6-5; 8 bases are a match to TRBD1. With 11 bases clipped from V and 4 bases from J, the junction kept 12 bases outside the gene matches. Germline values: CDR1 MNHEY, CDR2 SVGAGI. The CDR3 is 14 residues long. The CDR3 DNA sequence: TGTGCCGCCAGCTCACAGGGGGACGGCTATGGCTACACCTTC. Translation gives CAASSQGDGYGYTF.

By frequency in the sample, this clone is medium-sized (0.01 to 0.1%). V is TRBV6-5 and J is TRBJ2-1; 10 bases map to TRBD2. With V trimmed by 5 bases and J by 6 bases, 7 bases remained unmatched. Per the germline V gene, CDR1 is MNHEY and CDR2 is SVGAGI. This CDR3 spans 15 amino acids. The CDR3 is CASSKRGGPFNEQFF. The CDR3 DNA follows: TGTGCCAGCAGTAAGCGGGGGGGCCCCTTCAATGAGCAGTTCTTC.

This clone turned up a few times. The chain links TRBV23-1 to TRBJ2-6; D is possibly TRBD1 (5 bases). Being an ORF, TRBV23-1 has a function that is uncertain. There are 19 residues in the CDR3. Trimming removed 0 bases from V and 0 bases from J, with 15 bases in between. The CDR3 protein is CASSQSVETVSSGANVLTF. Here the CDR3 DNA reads TGCGCCAGCAGTCAATCTGTCGAGACAGTTAGCTCTGGGGCCAACGTCCTGACTTTC.

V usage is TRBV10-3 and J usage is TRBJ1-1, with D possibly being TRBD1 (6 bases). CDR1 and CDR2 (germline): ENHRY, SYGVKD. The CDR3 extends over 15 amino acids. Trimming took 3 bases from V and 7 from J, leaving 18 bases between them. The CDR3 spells CAISDFGSQDSEAFF. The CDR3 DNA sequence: TGTGCCATCAGTGATTTCGGGTCCCAGGACAGTGAAGCTTTCTTT.